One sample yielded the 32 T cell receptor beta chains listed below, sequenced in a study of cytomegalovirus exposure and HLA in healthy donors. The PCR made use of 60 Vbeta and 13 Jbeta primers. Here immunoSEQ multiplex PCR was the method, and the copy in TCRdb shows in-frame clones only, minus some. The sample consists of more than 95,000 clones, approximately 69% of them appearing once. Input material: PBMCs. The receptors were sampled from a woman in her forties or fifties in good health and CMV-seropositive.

CDR3 sequence: CTSSQDRQGVSYEQYF. CDR3 nucleotide sequence: TGCACCAGCAGCCAAGATCGACAGGGGGTGTCCTACGAGCAGTACTTC. The gene calls are TRBV1 and TRBJ2-7; the table's D gene call, TRBD1, was not cross checked with the DNA. TRBV1 is termed a pseudogene. The CDR3 covers 16 residues.

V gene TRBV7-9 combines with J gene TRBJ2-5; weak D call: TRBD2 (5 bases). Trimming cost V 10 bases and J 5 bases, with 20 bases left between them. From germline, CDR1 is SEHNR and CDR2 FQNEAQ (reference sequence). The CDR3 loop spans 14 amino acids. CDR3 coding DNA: TGTGCCACCCAGCTTACTGAGGGCGGCGAGACCCAGTACTTC. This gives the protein CATQLTEGGETQYF.

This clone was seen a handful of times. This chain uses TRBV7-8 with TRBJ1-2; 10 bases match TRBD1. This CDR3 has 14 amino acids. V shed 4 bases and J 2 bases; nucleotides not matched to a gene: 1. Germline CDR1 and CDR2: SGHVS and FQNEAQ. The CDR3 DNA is TGTGCCAGCAGCTGGGGACAGGGGAACTATGGCTACACCTTC. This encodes CASSWGQGNYGYTF.

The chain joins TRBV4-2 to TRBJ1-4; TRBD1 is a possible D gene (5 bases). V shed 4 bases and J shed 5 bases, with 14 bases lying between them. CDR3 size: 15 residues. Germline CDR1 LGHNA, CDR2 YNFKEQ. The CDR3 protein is CASSRRGGENEKLFF. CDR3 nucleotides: TGTGCCAGCAGCCGGAGAGGAGGGGAGAATGAAAAACTGTTTTTT.

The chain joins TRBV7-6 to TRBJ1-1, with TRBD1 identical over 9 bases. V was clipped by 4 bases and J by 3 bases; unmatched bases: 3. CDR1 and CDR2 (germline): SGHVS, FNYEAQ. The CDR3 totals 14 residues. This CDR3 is CASSSRDRDTEAFF. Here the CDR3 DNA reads TGTGCCAGCAGCTCCCGGGACAGGGACACTGAAGCTTTCTTT.

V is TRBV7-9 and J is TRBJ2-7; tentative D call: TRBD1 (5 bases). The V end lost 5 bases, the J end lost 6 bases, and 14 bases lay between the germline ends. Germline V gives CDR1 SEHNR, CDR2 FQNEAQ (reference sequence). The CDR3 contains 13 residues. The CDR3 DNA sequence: TGTGCCAGCAGCCTGGACACGTTCAGCGAGCAGTACTTC. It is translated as CASSLDTFSEQYF.

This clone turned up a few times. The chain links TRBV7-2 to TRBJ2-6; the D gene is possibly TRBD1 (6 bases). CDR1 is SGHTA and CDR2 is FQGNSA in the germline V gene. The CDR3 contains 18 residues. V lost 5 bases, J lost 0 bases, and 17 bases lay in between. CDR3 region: CASSRQVGDFSGANVLTF. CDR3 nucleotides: TGTGCCAGCAGCCGACAGGTTGGTGATTTCTCTGGGGCCAACGTCCTGACTTTC.

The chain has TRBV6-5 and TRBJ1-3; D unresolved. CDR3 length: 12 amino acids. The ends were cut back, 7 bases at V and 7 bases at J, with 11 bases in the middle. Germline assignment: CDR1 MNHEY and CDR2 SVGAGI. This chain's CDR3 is CASTSYENTIYF. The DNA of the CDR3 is TGTGCCAGCACGTCGTACGAGAACACCATATATTTT.

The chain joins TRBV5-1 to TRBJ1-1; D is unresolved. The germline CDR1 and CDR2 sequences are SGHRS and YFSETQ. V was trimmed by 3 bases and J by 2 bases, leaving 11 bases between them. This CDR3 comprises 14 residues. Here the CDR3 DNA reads TGCGCCAGCAGCTCATTCGACTTAAACACTGAAGCTTTCTTT. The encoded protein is CASSSFDLNTEAFF.

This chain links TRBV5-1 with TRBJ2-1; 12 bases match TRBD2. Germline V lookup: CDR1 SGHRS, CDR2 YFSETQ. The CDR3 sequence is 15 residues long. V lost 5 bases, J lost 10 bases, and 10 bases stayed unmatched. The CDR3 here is CASRPSGGALREQFF. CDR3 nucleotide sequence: TGCGCCAGCAGACCTAGCGGGGGGGCCTTGAGGGAGCAGTTCTTC.

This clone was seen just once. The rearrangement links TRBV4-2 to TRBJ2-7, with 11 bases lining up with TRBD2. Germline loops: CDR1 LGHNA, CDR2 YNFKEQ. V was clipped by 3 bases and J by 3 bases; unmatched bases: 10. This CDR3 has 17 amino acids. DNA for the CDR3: TGTGCCAGCAGCCACGATCCCCCGACTAGCGGGAACTACGAGCAGTACTTC. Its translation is CASSHDPPTSGNYEQYF.

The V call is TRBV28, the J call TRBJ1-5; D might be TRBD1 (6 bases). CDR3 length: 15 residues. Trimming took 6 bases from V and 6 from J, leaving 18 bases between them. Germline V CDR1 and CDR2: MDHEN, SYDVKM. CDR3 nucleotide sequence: TGTGCCAGCAGGTTTCAGGGGTCTCTATCTCAGCCCCAGCATTTT. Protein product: CASRFQGSLSQPQHF. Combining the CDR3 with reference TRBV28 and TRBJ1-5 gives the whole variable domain DVKVTQSSRYLVKRTGEKVFLECVQDMDHENMFWYRQDPGLGLRLIYFSYDVKMKEKGDIPEGYSVSREKKERFSLILESASTNQTSMYLCASRFQGSLSQPQHFGDGTRLSIL.

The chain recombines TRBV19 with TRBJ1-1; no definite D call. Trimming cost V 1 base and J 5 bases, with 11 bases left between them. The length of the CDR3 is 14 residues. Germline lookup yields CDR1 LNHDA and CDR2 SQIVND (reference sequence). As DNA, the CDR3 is TGTGCCAGTAGTATAGCATACCCGGGTACTGAAGCTTTCTTT. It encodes CASSIAYPGTEAFF. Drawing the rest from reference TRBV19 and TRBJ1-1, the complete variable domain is DGGITQSPKYLFRKEGQNVTLSCEQNLNHDAMYWYRQDPGQGLRLIYYSQIVNDFQKGDIAEGYSVSREKKESFPLTVTSAQKNPTAFYLCASSIAYPGTEAFFGQGTRLTVV.

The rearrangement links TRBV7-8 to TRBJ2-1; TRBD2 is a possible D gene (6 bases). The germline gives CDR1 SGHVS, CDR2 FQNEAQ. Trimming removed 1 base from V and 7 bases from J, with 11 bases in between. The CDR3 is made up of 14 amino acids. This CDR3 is CASSLGLGVNEQFF. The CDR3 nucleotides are TGTGCCAGCAGCTTAGGACTAGGGGTAAATGAGCAGTTCTTC.

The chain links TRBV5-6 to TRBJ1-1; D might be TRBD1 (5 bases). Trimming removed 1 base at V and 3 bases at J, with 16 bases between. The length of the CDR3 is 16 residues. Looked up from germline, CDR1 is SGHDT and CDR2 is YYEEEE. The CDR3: CASSLIMLGGDTEAFF. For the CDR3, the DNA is TGTGCCAGCAGCTTGATTATGTTGGGAGGGGACACTGAAGCTTTCTTT.

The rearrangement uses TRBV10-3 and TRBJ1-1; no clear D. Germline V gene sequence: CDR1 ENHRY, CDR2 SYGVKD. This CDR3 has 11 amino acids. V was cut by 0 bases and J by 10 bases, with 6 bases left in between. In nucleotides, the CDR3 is TGTGCCATCAGTGAGTCGCGGGCAGCTTTCTTT. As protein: CAISESRAAFF.

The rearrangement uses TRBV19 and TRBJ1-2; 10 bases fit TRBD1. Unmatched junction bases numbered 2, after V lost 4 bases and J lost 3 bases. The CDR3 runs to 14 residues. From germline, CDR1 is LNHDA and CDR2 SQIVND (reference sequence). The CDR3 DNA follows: TGTGCCAGTAGTACCGGACAGGGGGACTATGGCTACACCTTC. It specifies CASSTGQGDYGYTF.

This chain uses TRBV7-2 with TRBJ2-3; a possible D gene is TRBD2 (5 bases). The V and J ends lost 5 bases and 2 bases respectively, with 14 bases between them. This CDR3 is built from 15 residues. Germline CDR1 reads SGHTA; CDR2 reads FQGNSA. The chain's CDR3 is CASSPTGVPTDTQYF. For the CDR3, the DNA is TGTGCCAGCAGCCCTACCGGGGTACCCACAGATACGCAGTATTTT.

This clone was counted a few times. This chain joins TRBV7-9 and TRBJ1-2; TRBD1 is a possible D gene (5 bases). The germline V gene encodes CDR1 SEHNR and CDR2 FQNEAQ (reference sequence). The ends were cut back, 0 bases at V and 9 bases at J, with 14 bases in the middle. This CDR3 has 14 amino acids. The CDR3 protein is CASSLALQGISYTF. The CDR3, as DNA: TGTGCCAGCAGCTTAGCACTTCAGGGAATCAGCTACACCTTC.

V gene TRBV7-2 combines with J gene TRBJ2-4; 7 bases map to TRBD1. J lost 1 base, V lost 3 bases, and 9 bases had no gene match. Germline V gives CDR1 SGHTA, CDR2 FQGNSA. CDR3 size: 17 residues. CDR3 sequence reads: CASSFPDREMAKNIQYF. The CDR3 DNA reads TGTGCCAGCAGCTTTCCTGACAGGGAGATGGCCAAAAACATTCAGTACTTC. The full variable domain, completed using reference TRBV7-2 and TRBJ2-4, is GAGVSQSPSNKVTEKGKDVELRCDPISGHTALYWYRQSLGQGLEFLIYFQGNSAPDKSGLPSDRFSAERTGGSVSTLTIQRTQQEDSAVYLCASSFPDREMAKNIQYFGAGTRLSVL.

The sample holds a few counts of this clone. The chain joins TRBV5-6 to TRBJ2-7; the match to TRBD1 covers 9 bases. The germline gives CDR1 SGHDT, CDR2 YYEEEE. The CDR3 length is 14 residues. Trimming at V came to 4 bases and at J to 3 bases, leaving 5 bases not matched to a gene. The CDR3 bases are TGTGCCAGCAGCGCTTGGACAGGGGACTACGAGCAGTACTTC. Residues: CASSAWTGDYEQYF.

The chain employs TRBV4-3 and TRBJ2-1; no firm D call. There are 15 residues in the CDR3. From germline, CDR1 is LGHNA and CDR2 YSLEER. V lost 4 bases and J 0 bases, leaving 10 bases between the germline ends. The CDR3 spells CASSPSVSSYNEQFF. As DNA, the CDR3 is TGCGCCAGCAGCCCAAGCGTCAGCTCCTACAATGAGCAGTTCTTC.

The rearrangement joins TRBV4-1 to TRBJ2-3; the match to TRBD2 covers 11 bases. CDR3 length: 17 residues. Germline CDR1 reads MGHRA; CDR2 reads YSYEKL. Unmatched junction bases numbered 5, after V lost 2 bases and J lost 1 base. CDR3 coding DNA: TGCGCCAGCAGCCAAATCCCGGGACTAGCGGGCACAGATACGCAGTATTTT. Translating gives CASSQIPGLAGTDTQYF.

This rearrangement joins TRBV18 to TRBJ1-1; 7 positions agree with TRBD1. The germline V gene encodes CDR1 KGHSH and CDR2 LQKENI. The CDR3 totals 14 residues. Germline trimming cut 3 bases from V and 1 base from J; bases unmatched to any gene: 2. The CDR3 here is CASSPGQPNTEAFF. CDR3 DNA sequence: TGTGCCAGCTCACCGGGACAGCCGAACACTGAAGCTTTCTTT.

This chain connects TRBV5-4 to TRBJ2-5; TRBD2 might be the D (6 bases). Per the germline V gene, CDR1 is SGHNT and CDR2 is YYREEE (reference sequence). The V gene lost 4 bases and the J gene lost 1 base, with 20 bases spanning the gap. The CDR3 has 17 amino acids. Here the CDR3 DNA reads TGTGCCAGCAGCCGCGGTGGTGGGGGGTGGCCCCAAGAGACCCAGTACTTC. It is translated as CASSRGGGGWPQETQYF.

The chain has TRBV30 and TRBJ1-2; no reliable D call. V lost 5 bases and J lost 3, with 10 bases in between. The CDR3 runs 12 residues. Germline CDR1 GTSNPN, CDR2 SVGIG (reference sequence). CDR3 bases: TGTGCCTGGTGGCGACTGGACTATGGCTACACCTTC. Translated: CAWWRLDYGYTF.

CDR3 protein: CASSRQGVREAFF. The DNA for the CDR3 is TGTGCCAGCAGCCGACAGGGAGTACGCGAAGCTTTCTTT. The rearrangement uses TRBV7-2 and TRBJ1-1; 7 bases agree with TRBD1. Germline lookup yields CDR1 SGHTA and CDR2 FQGNSA. Germline trimming cut 5 bases from V and 8 bases from J; bases unmatched to any gene: 8. This CDR3 has 13 amino acids. The full variable domain, completed using reference TRBV7-2 and TRBJ1-1, is GAGVSQSPSNKVTEKGKDVELRCDPISGHTALYWYRQSLGQGLEFLIYFQGNSAPDKSGLPSDRFSAERTGGSVSTLTIQRTQQEDSAVYLCASSRQGVREAFFGQGTRLTVV.

CDR3 protein: CASSGTGIRSGNTIYF. The DNA for the CDR3 is TGTGCCAGCAGTGGGACAGGGATTCGGTCTGGAAACACCATATATTTT. The V call is TRBV6-1, the J call TRBJ1-3; 8 nucleotides line up with TRBD1. Germline V CDR1 and CDR2: MNHNS, SASEGT. The CDR3 spans 16 residues. J gave up 1 base and V 4 bases, and 6 bases lay outside the gene matches.

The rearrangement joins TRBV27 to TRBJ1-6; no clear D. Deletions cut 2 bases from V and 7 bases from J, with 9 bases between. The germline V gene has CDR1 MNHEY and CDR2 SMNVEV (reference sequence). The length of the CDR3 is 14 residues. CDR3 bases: TGTGCCAGCAGTTTAGTACTCCCCAATTCACCCCTCCACTTT. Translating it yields CASSLVLPNSPLHF.

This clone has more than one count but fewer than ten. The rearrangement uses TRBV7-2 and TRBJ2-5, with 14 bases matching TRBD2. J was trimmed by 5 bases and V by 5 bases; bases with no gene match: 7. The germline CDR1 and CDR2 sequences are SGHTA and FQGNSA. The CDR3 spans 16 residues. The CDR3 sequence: CASSLVTSGGAETQYF. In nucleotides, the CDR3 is TGTGCCAGCAGCCTGGTGACTAGCGGGGGGGCGGAGACCCAGTACTTC.

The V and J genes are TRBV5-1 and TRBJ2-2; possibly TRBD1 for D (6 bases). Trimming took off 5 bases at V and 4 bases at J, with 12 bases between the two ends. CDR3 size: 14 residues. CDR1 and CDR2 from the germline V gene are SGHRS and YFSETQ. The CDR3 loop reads CASRRQESTGELFF. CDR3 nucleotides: TGCGCCAGCAGAAGACAGGAGAGCACCGGGGAGCTGTTTTTT.

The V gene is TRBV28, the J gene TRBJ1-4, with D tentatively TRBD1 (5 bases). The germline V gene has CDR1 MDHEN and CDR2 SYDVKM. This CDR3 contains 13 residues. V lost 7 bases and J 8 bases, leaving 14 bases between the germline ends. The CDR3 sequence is CASKGQTAEKLFF. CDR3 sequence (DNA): TGTGCCAGCAAGGGGCAGACTGCCGAAAAACTGTTTTTT. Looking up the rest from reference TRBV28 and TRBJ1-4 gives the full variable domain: DVKVTQSSRYLVKRTGEKVFLECVQDMDHENMFWYRQDPGLGLRLIYFSYDVKMKEKGDIPEGYSVSREKKERFSLILESASTNQTSMYLCASKGQTAEKLFFGSGTQLSVL.